The 6 T cell receptor beta chains in this list originate from one sample, sequenced in a study of T-cell reconstitution after alpha-beta-depleted transplantation in children (dated by TCRdb to the mid-2010s). The library relied on PCR. The sample was run on an Illumina HiSeq 2500. Molecular barcoding was employed in the preparation of TCR libraries, with unique molecular identifiers being used to normalize TCRbeta repertoire quantification. The public reads were run again by TCRdb, first through fastp at Q25 and then through MiXCR, and only productive beta chains were kept. CDR3 protein duplicates are merged, each entry listing the most common genes and DNA. The sample contains more than 150,000 distinct CDR3 sequences, about 14% of them found a single time. The top ten constitute roughly 13% of the sample. Here the sequenced sample was PBMCs from the stem cell graft donor, taken from the stem cell graft. The source is a human donor who donated a stem cell graft to a child with acute lymphoblastic leukemia.

This clonotype has a count of ten or more. The chain employs TRBV29-1 and TRBJ1-1; possible D gene TRBD1, 6 bases. V was cut by 6 bases and J by 7 bases, with 18 bases left in between. In germline, CDR1 is SQVTM, CDR2 ANQGSEA. This CDR3 has 13 residues. CDR3 DNA sequence: TGCAGCGTCTTATCTGACAGGAGTGGTGAAGCTTTCTTT. It yields the protein CSVLSDRSGEAFF.

This clonotype was seen repeatedly, ten times or more. This chain joins TRBV29-1 and TRBJ2-5; tentatively, D is TRBD1 or TRBD2 (5 bases each). Deletions cut 7 bases from V and 4 bases from J, with 13 bases between. CDR3 length: 12 residues. The V gene's germline CDR1 is SQVTM and CDR2 ANQGSEA. The CDR3 protein is CSARSGRETQYF. Here the CDR3 DNA reads TGCAGCGCAAGGTCGGGGCGAGAGACCCAGTACTTC.

The genes are TRBV3-1 and TRBJ2-2; D might be TRBD1 or TRBD2, each matching 6 bases. Germline assignment: CDR1 LGHDT and CDR2 YNNKEL (reference sequence). This CDR3 spans 21 amino acids. V lost 1 base, J lost 5 bases, and 29 bases lay in between. The CDR3 DNA sequence: TGTGCCAGCAGCCAAGGGGGACACTTTGGAGGAGGGGAAAAATTTACCGGGGAGCTGTTTTTT. This sequence encodes CASSQGGHFGGGEKFTGELFF.

In its sample, this clonotype was seen many times. The chain recombines TRBV5-5 with TRBJ2-7; TRBD2 matches 8 bases. This CDR3 has 14 amino acids. Trimming removed 0 bases from V and 3 bases from J; junction bases left unmatched: 2. Germline values: CDR1 SGHKS, CDR2 YYEKEE (reference sequence). CDR3 loop: CASSLASGSYEQYF. Here the CDR3 DNA reads TGTGCCAGCAGCTTGGCGAGCGGGAGCTACGAGCAGTACTTC.

This clonotype was recorded many times. The V gene is TRBV5-1, the J gene TRBJ2-3, with a weak D call TRBD2 (5 bases). V was cut by 1 base and J by 1 base, with 7 bases left in between. There are 14 residues in the CDR3. CDR1 SGHRS and CDR2 YFSETQ come from the germline V gene. DNA for the CDR3: TGCGCCAGCAGCTTGTTGGGAGGCACAGATACGCAGTATTTT. Encoded protein: CASSLLGGTDTQYF. The full variable domain, completed using reference TRBV5-1 and TRBJ2-3, is KAGVTQTPRYLIKTRGQQVTLSCSPISGHRSVSWYQQTPGQGLQFLFEYFSETQRNKGNFPGRFSGRQFSNSRSEMNVSTLELGDSALYLCASSLLGGTDTQYFGPGTRLTVL.

This clonotype was counted at least ten times. V gene TRBV20-1 combines with J gene TRBJ2-7, with unresolved D. This CDR3 is 12 amino acids long. Germline values: CDR1 DFQATT, CDR2 SNEGSKA (reference sequence). Trimming left V 6 bases short and J 0 bases short, with 9 bases between. CDR3 loop: CSARPSSYEQYF. DNA of the CDR3: TGCAGTGCCCGGCCGAGCTCCTACGAGCAGTACTTC.